The 7 T cell receptor beta chains below were found in one sample sequenced in a study of T-cell memory formation after mild COVID-19. MiXCR was run by TCRdb on the 5' RACE reads, yielding one entry per CDR3 protein. The sample holds roughly 300,000 distinct CDR3 sequences, under 8.5% seen once. Sequenced material: PBMCs or a T cell subset sorted from them (not recorded which). The origin of the receptors is a young man who had mild COVID-19 (a few samples of this study predate the infection). Cell type and time point are not known.

This clonotype occurred a few times. The V call is TRBV4-3, the J call TRBJ1-4; 12 positions agree with TRBD1. This CDR3 has 17 residues. Germline V gene lookup returns CDR1 LGHNA and CDR2 YSLEER. V trimming: 4 bases; J trimming: 8 bases; junction bases outside the gene matches: 11. CDR3 loop: CASSLSGTGGGREKLFF. CDR3 bases: TGCGCCAGCAGCCTCTCCGGGACAGGGGGCGGGCGCGAAAAACTGTTTTTT.

This clonotype was counted many times. CDR3 nucleotides: TGTGCCACCAGCAGAGGGGGGGGAGAGACCCAGTACTTC. As protein: CATSRGGGETQYF. The rearrangement uses TRBV15 and TRBJ2-5; 7 bases align to TRBD2. The CDR3 consists of 13 residues. V gave up 1 base and J gave up 4 bases; unmatched junction bases: 0. The germline gives CDR1 LNHNV, CDR2 YYDKDF (reference sequence).

This clonotype has at least ten counts. The chain links TRBV7-6 to TRBJ2-5; D remains unclear. Looked up from germline, CDR1 is SGHVS and CDR2 is FNYEAQ. V lost 0 bases, J lost 1 base, and 12 bases lay in between. CDR3 length: 16 amino acids. CDR3 sequence reads: CASSLASMASQETQYF. In nucleotides, the CDR3 is TGTGCCAGCAGCTTAGCTTCGATGGCGAGCCAAGAGACCCAGTACTTC.

This rearrangement joins TRBV5-1 to TRBJ2-1, with a possible D match to TRBD2 (6 bases). The CDR3 contains 15 residues. Deletions cut 4 bases from V and 2 bases from J, with 13 bases between. Germline CDR1 reads SGHRS; CDR2 reads YFSETQ. The CDR3 bases are TGCGCCAGCAGCCCGATAGCGGCCGCCTACAATGAGCAGTTCTTC. It yields the protein CASSPIAAAYNEQFF. Combining the CDR3 with reference TRBV5-1 and TRBJ2-1 gives the whole variable domain KAGVTQTPRYLIKTRGQQVTLSCSPISGHRSVSWYQQTPGQGLQFLFEYFSETQRNKGNFPGRFSGRQFSNSRSEMNVSTLELGDSALYLCASSPIAAAYNEQFFGPGTRLTVL.

V is TRBV25-1 and J is TRBJ1-1, with D unclear. Germline V gene lookup returns CDR1 MGHDK and CDR2 SYGVNS. This CDR3 comprises 13 residues. V was cut by 4 bases and J by 5 bases, with 11 bases left in between. The CDR3 coding sequence is TGTGCCAGCAGTGTCAACGGAGCGACTGAAGCTTTCTTT. Its translation: CASSVNGATEAFF.

This clonotype was picked up many times. The chain has TRBV20-1 and TRBJ1-1; D remains unclear. Trimming took off 5 bases at V and 1 base at J, with 17 bases between the two ends. The CDR3 consists of 15 residues. Germline V lookup: CDR1 DFQATT, CDR2 SNEGSKA (reference sequence). The CDR3 protein is CSAPPTGRWNTEAFF. DNA for the CDR3: TGCAGTGCTCCACCCACCGGACGGTGGAACACTGAAGCTTTCTTT.

The chain is built from TRBV30 and TRBJ2-6; D is unresolved. The length of the CDR3 is 16 residues. Germline V gene lookup returns CDR1 GTSNPN and CDR2 SVGIG (reference sequence). The V end lost 4 bases, the J end lost 0 bases, and 13 bases lay between the germline ends. For the CDR3, the DNA is TGTGCCTGGACAGAACAACTCCTCTCTGGGGCCAACGTCCTGACTTTC. Translated: CAWTEQLLSGANVLTF.